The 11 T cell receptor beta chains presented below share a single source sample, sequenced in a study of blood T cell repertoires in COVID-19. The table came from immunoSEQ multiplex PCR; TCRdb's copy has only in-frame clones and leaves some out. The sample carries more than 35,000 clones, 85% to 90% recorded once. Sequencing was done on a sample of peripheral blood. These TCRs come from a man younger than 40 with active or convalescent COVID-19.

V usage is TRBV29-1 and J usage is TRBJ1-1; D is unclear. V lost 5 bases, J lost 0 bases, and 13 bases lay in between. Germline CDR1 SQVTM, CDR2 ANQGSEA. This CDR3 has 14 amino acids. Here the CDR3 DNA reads TGCAGCGTTCAACGATTAACAGTGAACACTGAAGCTTTCTTT. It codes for CSVQRLTVNTEAFF.

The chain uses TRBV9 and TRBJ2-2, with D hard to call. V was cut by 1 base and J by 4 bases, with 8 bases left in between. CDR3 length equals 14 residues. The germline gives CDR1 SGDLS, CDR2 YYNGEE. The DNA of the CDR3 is TGTGCCAGCAGCGTAACGGTGAGCACCGGGGAGCTGTTTTTT. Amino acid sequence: CASSVTVSTGELFF.

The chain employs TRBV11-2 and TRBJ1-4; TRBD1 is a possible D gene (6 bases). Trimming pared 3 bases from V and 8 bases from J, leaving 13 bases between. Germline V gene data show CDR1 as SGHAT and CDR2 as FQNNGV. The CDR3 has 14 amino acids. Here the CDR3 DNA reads TGTGCCAGCAGCTTCGGAACAGGGTACGAAAAACTGTTTTTT. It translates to CASSFGTGYEKLFF.

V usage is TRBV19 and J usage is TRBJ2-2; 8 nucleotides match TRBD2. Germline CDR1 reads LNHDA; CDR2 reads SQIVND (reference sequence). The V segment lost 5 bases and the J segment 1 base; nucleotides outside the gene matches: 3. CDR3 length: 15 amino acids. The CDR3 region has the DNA TGTGCCAGTAGTCGGCTAGCGGGGAACACCGGGGAGCTGTTTTTT. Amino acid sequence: CASSRLAGNTGELFF.

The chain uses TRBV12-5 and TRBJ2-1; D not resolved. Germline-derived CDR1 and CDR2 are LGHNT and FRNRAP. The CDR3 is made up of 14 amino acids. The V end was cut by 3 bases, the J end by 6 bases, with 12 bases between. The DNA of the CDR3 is TGTGCTAGTGGTTTCCTTGGCCGGAGCAATGAGCAGTTCTTC. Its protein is CASGFLGRSNEQFF.

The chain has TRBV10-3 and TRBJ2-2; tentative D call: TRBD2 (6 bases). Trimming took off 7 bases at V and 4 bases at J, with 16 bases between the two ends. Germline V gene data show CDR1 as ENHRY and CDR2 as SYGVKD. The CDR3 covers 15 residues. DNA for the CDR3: TGTGCCATCAAAGCAGGGACTGCAACCACCGGGGAGCTGTTTTTT. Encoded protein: CAIKAGTATTGELFF.

CDR3 amino acids: CASRYGDRGDGYTF. DNA for the CDR3: TGTGCCAGCAGATATGGGGACCGGGGGGATGGCTACACCTTC. J is TRBJ1-2 and V is TRBV6-5; D is perhaps TRBD1 (5 bases). This CDR3 has 14 amino acids. Trimming stripped 6 bases from V and 6 bases from J, with 17 bases between. Per the germline V gene, CDR1 is MNHEY and CDR2 is SVGAGI.

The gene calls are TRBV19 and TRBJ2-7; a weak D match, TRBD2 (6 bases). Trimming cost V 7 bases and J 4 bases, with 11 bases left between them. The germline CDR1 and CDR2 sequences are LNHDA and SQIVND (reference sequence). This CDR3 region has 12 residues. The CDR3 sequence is CASTTGDYEQYF. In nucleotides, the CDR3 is TGTGCCAGTACCACGGGAGATTACGAGCAGTACTTC.

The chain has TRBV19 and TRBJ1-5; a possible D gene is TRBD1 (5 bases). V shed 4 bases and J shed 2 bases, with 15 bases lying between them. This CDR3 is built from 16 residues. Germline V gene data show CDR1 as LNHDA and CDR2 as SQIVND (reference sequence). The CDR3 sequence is CASSTGSKARNQPQHF. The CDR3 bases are TGTGCCAGTAGTACAGGGTCCAAGGCCCGCAATCAGCCCCAGCATTTT.

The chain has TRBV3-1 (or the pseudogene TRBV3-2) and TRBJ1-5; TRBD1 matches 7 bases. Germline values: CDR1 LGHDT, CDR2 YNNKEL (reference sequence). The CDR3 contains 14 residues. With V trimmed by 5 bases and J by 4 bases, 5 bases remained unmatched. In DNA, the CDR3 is TGTGCCAGCAGCTCCCGGGACAGTAATCAGCCCCAGCATTTT. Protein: CASSSRDSNQPQHF.

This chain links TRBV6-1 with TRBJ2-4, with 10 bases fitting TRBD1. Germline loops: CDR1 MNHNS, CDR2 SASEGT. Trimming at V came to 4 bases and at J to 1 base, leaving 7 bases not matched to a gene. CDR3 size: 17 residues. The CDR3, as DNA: TGTGCCAGCAGTGCATATTCGGGACAGGGGGCCAAAAACATTCAGTACTTC. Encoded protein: CASSAYSGQGAKNIQYF.